What follows are 19 T cell receptor beta chains derived from one specimen sequenced in a study of T cell responses to AZD1222 COVID-19 vaccine. Assay: immunoSEQ multiplex PCR; the TCRdb copy retains only in-frame clones and omits some. This table holds around 120,000 clones, just over 85% found once. The material sequenced was peripheral blood, taken on day 0 of AZD1222 vaccination. These receptors were collected from an adult in good health.

The chain recombines TRBV28 with TRBJ2-5; TRBD2 is a possible D gene (5 bases). The length of the CDR3 is 16 residues. The germline V and J ends were trimmed by 5 bases and 1 base, with 17 bases remaining between them. Germline V CDR1 and CDR2: MDHEN, SYDVKM. The CDR3 here is CASSAVGFAGQETQYF. As DNA, the CDR3 is TGTGCCAGCAGTGCCGTGGGGTTTGCGGGCCAAGAGACCCAGTACTTC.

This clone was detected only once. V is TRBV14 and J is TRBJ2-7; TRBD2 matches 13 bases. Germline V gene data show CDR1 as SGHDN and CDR2 as FVKESK. V lost 0 bases, J lost 5 bases, and 10 bases stayed unmatched. The CDR3 runs to 18 residues. CDR3 sequence reads: CASSQDNTGLAGRNEQYF. In DNA form, the CDR3 reads TGTGCCAGCAGCCAAGATAATACGGGACTAGCGGGGAGGAACGAGCAGTACTTC.

V is TRBV5-1 and J is TRBJ1-4, with TRBD1 matching over 9 bases. The trim removed 7 bases at V and 1 base at J, leaving 5 bases unmatched. The CDR3 contains 15 residues. Germline CDR1 reads SGHRS; CDR2 reads YFSETQ. CDR3: CASQGQGLTNEKLFF. The CDR3, as DNA: TGCGCCAGCCAGGGACAGGGTCTAACTAATGAAAAACTGTTTTTT.

V gene TRBV11-1 combines with J gene TRBJ2-7, with 7 bases fitting TRBD1. The CDR3 length is 13 residues. Trimming at V came to 1 base and at J to 4 bases, leaving 1 base not matched to a gene. The germline V gene has CDR1 SGHAT and CDR2 FQDESV (reference sequence). CDR3 sequence: CASSLEQGYEQYF. CDR3 coding DNA: TGTGCCAGCAGCTTAGAACAGGGGTACGAGCAGTACTTC.

This rearrangement joins TRBV6-4 to TRBJ2-2, with 10 bases matching TRBD2. Germline CDR1 reads MRHNA; CDR2 reads SNTAGT. CDR3 length equals 16 residues. V lost 4 bases, J lost 2 bases, and 4 bases stayed unmatched. CDR3 DNA sequence: TGTGCCAGCAGTGCGCGACTAGCGGGTAACACCGGGGAGCTGTTTTTT. It codes for CASSARLAGNTGELFF.

V and J are TRBV5-4 and TRBJ1-2; tentatively, D is TRBD1 (5 bases). The length of the CDR3 is 16 residues. V dropped 5 bases and J dropped 1 base, with 18 bases sitting between them. CDR1 and CDR2 from the germline V gene are SGHNT and YYREEE (reference sequence). Here the CDR3 DNA reads TGTGCCAGCAGTCAGGGTTCCCTCATAGTTAACTATGGCTACACCTTC. This sequence encodes CASSQGSLIVNYGYTF.

CDR3 DNA: TGTGCCAGCAGTTTAGGGGTGGGGAACTATGGCTACACCTTC. Translated: CASSLGVGNYGYTF. The chain carries TRBV28 and TRBJ1-2; D not certain. There are 14 residues in the CDR3. Germline assignment: CDR1 MDHEN and CDR2 SYDVKM. V was trimmed by 2 bases and J by 2 bases, leaving 9 bases between them.

This chain uses TRBV5-1 with TRBJ2-5, with D unresolved. This CDR3 comprises 13 residues. V was pared by 2 bases and J by 2 bases, with 7 bases between. The germline CDR1 and CDR2 sequences are SGHRS and YFSETQ. The CDR3 DNA is TGCGCCAGCAGCTTACGACAACAAGAGACCCAGTACTTC. Protein product: CASSLRQQETQYF.

The table lists this clone with a count of one. V gene TRBV12-5 combines with J gene TRBJ1-2; D gene ambiguous. V was shortened by 1 base and J by 3 bases, with 6 bases between the two germline ends. The CDR3 contains 13 residues. Germline V gene sequence: CDR1 LGHNT, CDR2 FRNRAP. CDR3 protein: CASGLDKDYGYTF. In DNA form, the CDR3 reads TGTGCTAGTGGTTTGGACAAGGACTATGGCTACACCTTC.

The genes are TRBV5-8 and TRBJ2-7, with D perhaps TRBD1 or TRBD2 (5 bases each). The ends were cut back, 4 bases at V and 1 base at J, with 15 bases in the middle. CDR3 length: 15 residues. The germline V gene encodes CDR1 SGHTS and CDR2 YDEGEE. The DNA for the CDR3 is TGTGCCAGCAGCCGATCGGGACGGAGATCCTACGAGCAGTACTTC. This translates into CASSRSGRRSYEQYF.

This clone has a single count. The V and J genes are TRBV7-3 and TRBJ2-2; the D is unclear. V was trimmed by 5 bases and J by 1 base, leaving 14 bases between them. The CDR3 totals 16 residues. CDR1 and CDR2 from the germline V gene are SGHTA and FQGTGA. CDR3 in amino acids: CASSLSPFGNTGELFF. CDR3 DNA: TGTGCCAGCAGCCTGTCCCCCTTCGGGAACACCGGGGAGCTGTTTTTT.

The rearrangement links TRBV6-5 to TRBJ1-1; 9 positions match TRBD1. Trimming removed 4 bases from V and 1 base from J; junction bases left unmatched: 1. CDR1 and CDR2 from the germline V gene are MNHEY and SVGAGI. This CDR3 contains 14 residues. This CDR3 is CASSSDRGNTEAFF. Here the CDR3 DNA reads TGTGCCAGCAGTTCGGACAGGGGGAACACTGAAGCTTTCTTT.

V and J are TRBV2 and TRBJ1-2, with D hard to call. V lost 4 bases and J lost 6, with 9 bases in between. This CDR3 contains 12 residues. Germline assignment: CDR1 SNHLY and CDR2 FYNNEI. This CDR3 is CASSARVNGYTF. The DNA for the CDR3 is TGTGCCAGCAGTGCAAGGGTCAATGGCTACACCTTC.

V usage is TRBV30 and J usage is TRBJ1-5; a possible D gene is TRBD1 (5 bases). This CDR3 comprises 13 residues. The germline V gene has CDR1 GTSNPN and CDR2 SVGIG (reference sequence). Trimming pared 2 bases from V and 3 bases from J, leaving 8 bases between. CDR3 protein: CAWSRGTNQPQHF. The CDR3 coding sequence is TGTGCCTGGAGTCGAGGGACCAATCAGCCCCAGCATTTT.

This clone was observed once. The CDR3 here is CAWSRGQGRNQPQHF. CDR3 DNA sequence: TGTGCCTGGAGTCGGGGGCAGGGTCGCAATCAGCCCCAGCATTTT. This rearrangement joins TRBV30 to TRBJ1-5; maybe TRBD1 (6 bases). The CDR3 loop spans 15 amino acids. Germline loops: CDR1 GTSNPN, CDR2 SVGIG (reference sequence). The V and J ends lost 2 bases and 2 bases respectively, with 13 bases between them.

This rearrangement joins TRBV6-1 to TRBJ1-6; weak D call: TRBD1 (6 bases). The length of the CDR3 is 17 residues. The germline gives CDR1 MNHNS, CDR2 SASEGT. V was clipped by 3 bases and J by 10 bases, with 22 bases between them. The CDR3 region is CASSDRPIQGRGSPLHF. The CDR3 DNA reads as TGTGCCAGCAGTGACCGCCCGATACAGGGTCGAGGATCACCCCTCCACTTT.

The chain combines TRBV4-2 with TRBJ1-3, with D possibly being TRBD1 (5 bases). The V and J ends lost 0 bases and 4 bases respectively, with 7 bases between them. The CDR3 totals 14 residues. In germline, CDR1 is LGHNA, CDR2 YNFKEQ. CDR3 coding DNA: TGTGCCAGCAGCCAAGAGGGGCCAGGAAACACCATATATTTT. As protein: CASSQEGPGNTIYF.

This sequence joins TRBV28 and TRBJ1-2; no reliable D call. Between the trimmed V and J ends, which lost 4 bases and 4 bases, there was a span of 10 bases. The CDR3 contains 13 residues. Germline V gene lookup returns CDR1 MDHEN and CDR2 SYDVKM. The CDR3 sequence is CASSSPPTYGYTF. The CDR3 nucleotides read TGTGCCAGCAGTTCCCCCCCTACCTATGGCTACACCTTC.

V and J are TRBV7-9 and TRBJ1-4; D perhaps matches TRBD1 (5 bases). Germline lookup yields CDR1 SEHNR and CDR2 FQNEAQ (reference sequence). This CDR3 has 14 amino acids. V lost 4 bases and J 3 bases, leaving 9 bases between the germline ends. The chain's CDR3 is CASSSQGANEKLFF. CDR3 DNA: TGTGCCAGCAGCTCCCAGGGAGCTAATGAAAAACTGTTTTTT.